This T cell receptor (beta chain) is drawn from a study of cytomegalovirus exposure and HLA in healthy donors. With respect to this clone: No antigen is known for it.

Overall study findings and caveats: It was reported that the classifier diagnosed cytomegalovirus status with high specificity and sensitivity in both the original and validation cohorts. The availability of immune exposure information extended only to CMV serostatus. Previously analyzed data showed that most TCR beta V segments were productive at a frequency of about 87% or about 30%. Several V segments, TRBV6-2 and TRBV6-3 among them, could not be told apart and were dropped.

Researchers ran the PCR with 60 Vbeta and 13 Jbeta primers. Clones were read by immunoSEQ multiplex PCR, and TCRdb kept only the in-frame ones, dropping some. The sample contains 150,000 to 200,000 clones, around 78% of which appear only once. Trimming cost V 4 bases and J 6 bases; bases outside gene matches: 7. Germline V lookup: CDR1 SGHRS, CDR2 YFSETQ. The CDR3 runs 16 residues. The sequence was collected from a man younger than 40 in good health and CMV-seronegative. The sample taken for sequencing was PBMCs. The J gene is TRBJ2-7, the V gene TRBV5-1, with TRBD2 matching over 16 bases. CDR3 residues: CASSQGTSGRAGEQYF. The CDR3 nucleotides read TGCGCCAGCAGCCAGGGGACTAGCGGGAGGGCCGGCGAGCAGTACTTC.